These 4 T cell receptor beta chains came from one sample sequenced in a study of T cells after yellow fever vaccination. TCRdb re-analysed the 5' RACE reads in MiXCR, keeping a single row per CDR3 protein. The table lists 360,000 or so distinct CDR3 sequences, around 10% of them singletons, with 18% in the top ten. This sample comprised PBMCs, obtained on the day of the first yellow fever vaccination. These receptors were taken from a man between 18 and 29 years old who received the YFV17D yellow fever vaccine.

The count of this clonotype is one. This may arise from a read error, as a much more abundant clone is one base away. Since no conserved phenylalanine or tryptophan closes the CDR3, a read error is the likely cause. The CDR3 region is CASSPDGYGYTS. The DNA for the CDR3 is TGTGCCAGCAGCCCGGACGGCTATGGCTACACCTCC. The chain uses TRBV7-9 and TRBJ1-2; D not resolved. V dropped 5 bases and J dropped 4 bases, with 8 bases sitting between them. The CDR3 is 12 residues long. Germline V lookup: CDR1 SEHNR, CDR2 FQNEAQ (reference sequence).

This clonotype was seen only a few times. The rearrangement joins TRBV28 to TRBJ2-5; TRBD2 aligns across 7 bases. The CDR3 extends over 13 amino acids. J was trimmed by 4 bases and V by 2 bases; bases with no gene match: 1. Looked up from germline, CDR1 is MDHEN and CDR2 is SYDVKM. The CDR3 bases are TGTGCCAGCAGTTTAAGCGGGGCAGAGACCCAGTACTTC. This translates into CASSLSGAETQYF.

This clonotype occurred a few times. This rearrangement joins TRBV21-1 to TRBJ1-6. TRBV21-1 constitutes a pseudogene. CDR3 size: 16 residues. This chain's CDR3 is CASSLGFAIPDSPLHF. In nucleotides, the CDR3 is TGTGCCAGCAGTTTAGGATTTGCCATTCCGGACTCACCCCTCCACTTT.

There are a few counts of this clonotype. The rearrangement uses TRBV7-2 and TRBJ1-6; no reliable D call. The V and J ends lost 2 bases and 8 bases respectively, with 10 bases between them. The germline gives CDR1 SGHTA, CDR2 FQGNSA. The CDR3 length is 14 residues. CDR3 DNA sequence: TGTGCCAGCAGCTTAATACGCTGGGATTCACCCCTCCACTTT. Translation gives CASSLIRWDSPLHF.